This T cell receptor (beta chain) came from a study of persistence of HIV-infected CD4 T cells. CDR1 is MGHDK and CDR2 is SYGVNS in the germline V gene. V was clipped by 3 bases and J by 0 bases, with 2 bases between them. The CDR3 covers 12 residues. The libraries were made with immunoSEQ version 4 in survey mode. Profiling relied on immunoSEQ multiplex PCR, and the TCRdb table lists in-frame clones only, not all of them. The profile shows 45,000 or so clones, 80% to 90% of them singletons. Study-wide results and caveats: Antigen-responding cells were enriched for degenerate expanded CDR3beta sequences. Proviral oligoclonality tracked with TCR oligoclonality within the same sorted cells.

Anti-CD3/anti-CD28 beads served as a nonspecific positive control stimulus. Sorting of responding CD4+ T cells relied on upregulated CD40 ligand together with CD69. Before stimulation, PBMCs underwent CD8+ T cell depletion. As concerns this clone: Its antigen is unidentified.

This specimen was CD4+ T cells sorted from PBMCs after roughly 17-hour stimulation, taken from a patient who received antiretroviral therapy. V and J are TRBV25-1 and TRBJ1-1; the D is unclear. This sequence was found in an adult woman with HIV who was CMV-seropositive. CDR3 in DNA: TGTGCCAGCAGTGACCTGAACACTGAAGCTTTCTTT. This gives the protein CASSDLNTEAFF.